These T cell receptor beta chains were read from a single sample in a study of multiple sclerosis patients with progressive multifocal leukoencephalopathy. This table comes from immunoSEQ multiplex PCR, and its TCRdb copy is limited to in-frame clones, with some not included. The sample holds about 30,000 clones, around nine tenths seen once. This material consisted of PBMCs, taken from a patient treated with natalizumab. All receptors derive from a human donor with multiple sclerosis. Both conserved end residues are part of each CDR3. Only some rows state a clone size, as once, few, many or a class for expanded clones.

clone_size,v_call,j_call,cdr3_aa
NA,TRBV11-2,TRBJ2-1,CASSIPNRDSIYNEQFF
NA,TRBV27,TRBJ2-7,CASSHINPGLAFVGEQYF
NA,TRBV28,TRBJ1-5,CASKRLGRGNQGGNQPQHF
NA,TRBV7-9,TRBJ2-1,CASSLGPTTGNEQFF
NA,TRBV6-6,TRBJ2-3,CASSPISADTQYF
NA,TRBV27,TRBJ2-5,CASRPSQRRGQTQYF
once,TRBV5-6,TRBJ2-7,CASSLGRDEQYF
NA,TRBV5-4,TRBJ1-2,CASSLDYRGYGCTF
NA,TRBV5-1,TRBJ1-1,CASSVQGLNTEAFF
NA,TRBV23-1,TRBJ1-1,CASSQSGNLNTEAFF
NA,TRBV4-2,TRBJ2-3,CASSQLSGGGTDTQYF
NA,TRBV28,TRBJ1-1,CASWLGQGARDDTEAFF
NA,TRBV25-1,TRBJ2-1,CASSGRGPKFF
NA,TRBV5-5,TRBJ2-1,CASSSTGLYNEQFF
NA,TRBV7-3,TRBJ2-3,CASSLTGTVFTDTQYF
NA,TRBV14,TRBJ2-7,CASSLGRGSYEQYF
few,TRBV14,TRBJ1-5,CASSPAGQGHQPQHF
once,TRBV6-5,TRBJ2-7,CASSPLTVPPYEQYF
NA,TRBV6-6,TRBJ1-1,CASSYSTLNTEAFF
NA,TRBV7-2,TRBJ2-1,CASSLVLGRYNEQFF
NA,TRBV7-9,TRBJ1-1,CASSGEGSRMNTEAFF
NA,TRBV7-2,TRBJ2-7,CASRSGRSYEQYF
NA,TRBV11-2,TRBJ1-3,CASSLVDSISGNTIYF
NA,TRBV27,TRBJ2-1,CASSLSLRAVWRNEQFF
NA,TRBV2,TRBJ1-1,CASTSQGRRSEAFF
NA,TRBV28,TRBJ2-6,CASSLWYRAKGANVLTF
once,TRBV19,TRBJ1-6,CASSPTRRLNNSPLHF
NA,TRBV5-1,TRBJ2-1,CASSLNVGVSEQFF